This T cell receptor (beta chain) was recorded in a study of cytomegalovirus exposure and HLA in healthy donors. Findings and limits, study-wide: Most TCR sequences proved rare, with some public TCRs found in many donors. The number of N-insertions in an Asian-associated ancestry cluster was reportedly below the approximately 690-donor mean in a later analysis.

A word on this clone: What it binds is not known.

Use of 60 Vbeta and 13 Jbeta primers characterized the PCR. The table came from immunoSEQ multiplex PCR; TCRdb's copy has only in-frame clones and leaves some out. The sample holds over 110,000 clones; 82% are singletons and the top ten take around 2.6%. V dropped 1 base and J dropped 4 bases, with 16 bases sitting between them. Germline loops: CDR1 LGHNA, CDR2 YSLEER. The CDR3 loop spans 16 amino acids. The sample taken for sequencing was PBMCs. This chain connects TRBV4-3 to TRBJ1-1; TRBD1 might be the D (6 bases). This clonotype was sampled from a male donor in good health and CMV-seronegative. The CDR3 region has the DNA TGCGCCAGCAGCCAAGGTTCCAGGGGTAGGGCCACTGAAGCTTTCTTT. Its protein is CASSQGSRGRATEAFF.